These T cell receptor beta chains were read from a single sample in a study of Graves' ophthalmopathy and Graves' hyperthyroidism. TCRdb re-analysed the multiplex PCR reads in MiXCR, keeping a single row per CDR3 protein. Of just over 600,000 distinct CDR3 sequences listed, roughly 20% are singletons. Sequences were obtained from peripheral blood. The receptors stem from a woman aged 18-29 years with stable Graves' hyperthyroidism. Some clones in this sample may be carry-over from other donors' samples. The CDR3 runs from the conserved cysteine through the conserved F or W. D genes are given only for firm matches. For some rows the clone size is stated as once, few or many, or as a class when expanded; others skip it.

cdr3_aa cdr3_nt clone_size v_call d_call j_call
CASSQDRIRFWDSGSYEQYF TGTGCCAGCAGCCAAGATCGGATTCGATTTTGGGACAGTGGGTCCTACGAGCAGTACTTC . TRBV14 TRBD1 TRBJ2-7
CASRDPPGLSYEQYF TGTGCCAGCAGGGATCCTCCGGGCCTCTCCTACGAGCAGTACTTC once TRBV6-2/TRBV6-3 . TRBJ2-7
CSAGAGEETQYF TGCAGTGCTGGAGCGGGAGAGGAGACCCAGTACTTC few TRBV20-1 TRBD2 TRBJ2-5
CASSSIVGMNTEAFF TGTGCCAGCAGCTCTATAGTAGGGATGAACACTGAAGCTTTCTTT few TRBV4-2 . TRBJ1-1
CSASGRAVDTQYF TGCAGTGCTAGCGGGAGGGCCGTGGATACGCAGTATTTT few TRBV20-1 TRBD2 TRBJ2-3
CASSSRQGNRSGEAFF TGTGCCAGCAGCTCGCGACAGGGGAACCGAAGTGGTGAAGCTTTCTTT few TRBV11-1 TRBD1 TRBJ1-1
CAWSVLGGRSEYF TGTGCCTGGAGTGTACTGGGAGGCCGTTCCGAGTACTTC . TRBV30 . TRBJ2-4
CASRVHTGELFF TGTGCCAGCAGAGTTCATACCGGGGAGCTGTTTTTT many TRBV2 . TRBJ2-2
CASSLIPVSGQLYGYTF TGTGCCAGCAGTTTAATTCCAGTTTCGGGACAGCTCTATGGCTACACCTTC many TRBV28 TRBD1 TRBJ1-2
CASRGLAGVFYEQYF TGCGCCAGCAGGGGACTAGCGGGAGTGTTCTACGAGCAGTACTTC many TRBV5-1 TRBD2 TRBJ2-7
CASSEPAGTGRNTEAFF TGTGCCAGCAGTGAACCCGCCGGGACAGGGAGGAACACTGAAGCTTTCTTT few TRBV6-1 TRBD1 TRBJ1-1
CASNPAFDYEQYF TGTGCCAGCAACCCGGCCTTTGACTACGAGCAGTACTTC few TRBV2 . TRBJ2-7
CASSLGLRKYLSIQPQHF TGTGCCAGCAGTTTAGGGTTACGGAAATATCTAAGTATTCAGCCCCAGCATTTT . TRBV28 . TRBJ1-5
CASSLFSGTQYF TGTGCCAGCAGCTTATTTAGTGGGACCCAGTACTTC . TRBV11-2 . TRBJ2-5
CASSVGGSGAYQETQYF TGTGCCAGCAGCGTAGGTGGGAGCGGGGCGTACCAAGAGACCCAGTACTTC few TRBV9 TRBD2 TRBJ2-5
CSVRGDNTGELFF TGCAGCGTTAGGGGGGACAACACCGGGGAGCTGTTTTTT . TRBV29-1 . TRBJ2-2
CASSLVSQDAKNIQYF TGTGCCAGCAGCTTAGTAAGCCAGGACGCCAAAAACATTCAGTACTTC many TRBV11-2 . TRBJ2-4
CSAPQAGGWDTEAFF TGCAGTGCCCCTCAGGCAGGGGGCTGGGACACTGAAGCTTTCTTT . TRBV20-1 TRBD1 TRBJ1-1
CASSQTASSYNSPLHF TGTGCCAGCAGCCAGACAGCGAGCTCCTATAATTCACCCCTCCACTTT . TRBV3-1 . TRBJ1-6
CAILQGRGQTQYF TGTGCCATACTACAGGGAAGGGGACAGACCCAGTACTTC few TRBV12-3/TRBV12-4 . TRBJ2-5
CASRYPTVYGYTF TGTGCCAGCAGATATCCGACAGTCTATGGCTACACCTTC many TRBV6-2/TRBV6-3 . TRBJ1-2
CASSPVRDRGDYGYTF TGTGCCAGTAGTCCTGTCCGGGACAGGGGTGACTATGGCTACACCTTC many TRBV19 TRBD1 TRBJ1-2
CVSRGQGATEAFF TGTGTCAGCAGAGGACAGGGGGCAACTGAAGCTTTCTTT . TRBV12-3/TRBV12-4 TRBD1 TRBJ1-1
CASSGTSGSDEQYF TGCGCCAGCAGCGGGACTAGCGGGAGTGACGAGCAGTACTTC few TRBV5-1 TRBD2 TRBJ2-7
CSASDRGTGELFF TGCAGTGCTAGCGACAGGGGGACCGGGGAGCTGTTTTTT . TRBV20-1 TRBD1 TRBJ2-2
CASSPGRENTEAFF TGTGCCAGCAGCCCCGGACGGGAGAACACTGAAGCTTTCTTT many TRBV7-3 . TRBJ1-1
CASSPPRGDRASYEQYF TGTGCCAGCAGTCCCCCTCGGGGGGACAGGGCTTCCTACGAGCAGTACTTC many TRBV6-5 TRBD1 TRBJ2-7
CASSSPASGGVGELFF TGTGCCAGCAGCTCCCCAGCGAGCGGGGGCGTCGGGGAGCTGTTTTTT many TRBV11-2 TRBD2 TRBJ2-2
CASRSTGENSPLHF TGTGCCAGCAGATCGACGGGCGAGAATTCACCCCTCCACTTT many TRBV9 . TRBJ1-6
CASSDLEAATLNYGYTF TGTGCCAGCAGTGATTTGGAGGCTGCAACTCTTAACTATGGCTACACCTTC . TRBV25-1 . TRBJ1-2